This T cell receptor beta chain was identified during a study of tumor-infiltrating lymphocytes in oesophageal squamous cell carcinoma. Germline loops: CDR1 MNHNS, CDR2 SASEGT. Trimming cost V 1 base and J 6 bases; bases outside gene matches: 0. The CDR3 length is 14 residues. TCRdb reprocessed the PCR reads with MiXCR, giving one entry per CDR3 protein. Among fewer than 20,000 distinct CDR3 sequences, nearly 45% were seen once, and the ten largest hold roughly 26%. What was sequenced was esophageal tumor tissue. This sequence joins TRBV6-1 and TRBJ2-1, with 10 positions matching TRBD1. The sequence derives from a male donor with esophageal squamous cell carcinoma. This CDR3 is CASSEGTGGNEQFF. CDR3 nucleotides: TGTGCCAGCAGTGAAGGGACAGGGGGCAATGAGCAGTTCTTC.